A single sample gave rise to the 28 T cell receptor beta chains below, sequenced in a study of OX40 agonist ivuxolimab in advanced cancers. Libraries were prepared by immunoSEQ multiplex PCR; TCRdb keeps only in-frame clonotypes and omits some of them. The sample records about 31,000 clones, around 87% being singletons. Sequenced material: CD4+ or CD8+ T cells sorted from blood, taken in a trial of the OX40 agonist ivuxolimab. Source of these receptors: an adult with an advanced solid tumor such as melanoma, head and neck, liver or kidney cancer.

This rearrangement joins TRBV6-5 to TRBJ2-1; D gene unclear. V was pared by 3 bases and J by 8 bases, with 17 bases between. CDR3 length: 15 amino acids. CDR1 and CDR2 (germline): MNHEY, SVGAGI. The CDR3 region is CASSYIREELDEQFF. CDR3 in DNA: TGTGCCAGCAGTTATATACGTGAGGAACTGGATGAGCAGTTCTTC.

This rearrangement joins TRBV2 to TRBJ2-5; 7 bases fit TRBD2. Germline-derived CDR1 and CDR2 are SNHLY and FYNNEI. The CDR3 runs 15 residues. The V and J ends lost 6 bases and 3 bases, in that order; junction bases with no gene match: 10. CDR3 nucleotides: TGTGCCAGCAGCCGTGGTGACCTAGCGGAAGAGACCCAGTACTTC. Its protein is CASSRGDLAEETQYF. Complete variable domain (other parts from reference TRBV2 and TRBJ2-5): EPEVTQTPSHQVTQMGQEVILRCVPISNHLYFYWYRQILGQKVEFLVSFYNNEISEKSEIFDDQFSVERPDGSNFTLKIRSTKLEDSAMYFCASSRGDLAEETQYFGPGTRLLVL.

The gene calls are TRBV13 and TRBJ2-1; D not resolved. The germline gives CDR1 PRHDT, CDR2 FYEKMQ (reference sequence). V lost 4 bases, J lost 5 bases, and 6 bases lay in between. The CDR3 consists of 12 residues. In nucleotides, the CDR3 is TGTGCCAGCAGCTCCCGAAACAATGAGCAGTTCTTC. Translating it yields CASSSRNNEQFF.

The V gene is TRBV28, the J gene TRBJ1-4; weak D call: TRBD1 (6 bases). CDR1 MDHEN and CDR2 SYDVKM come from the germline V gene. Deletions cut 7 bases from V and 4 bases from J, with 10 bases between. The CDR3 is made up of 13 amino acids. CDR3 bases: TGTGCCAGCATGGACAGACTTAATGAAAAACTGTTTTTT. It specifies CASMDRLNEKLFF.

The V call is TRBV27, the J call TRBJ2-7, with no clear D. Germline lookup yields CDR1 MNHEY and CDR2 SMNVEV (reference sequence). This CDR3 region has 12 residues. The V and J ends lost 11 bases and 7 bases respectively, with 18 bases between them. DNA of the CDR3: TGTGCCTCAGCAGGTCTCTCCGCGGAGCAGTACTTC. It translates to CASAGLSAEQYF.

V usage is TRBV9 and J usage is TRBJ1-2; D gene unclear. This CDR3 is 14 amino acids long. Deletions cut 0 bases from V and 1 base from J, with 7 bases between. In germline, CDR1 is SGDLS, CDR2 YYNGEE. The CDR3: CASSVAEHNYGYTF. The CDR3 region has the DNA TGTGCCAGCAGCGTAGCGGAGCATAACTATGGCTACACCTTC.

This clone has a single count. The chain combines TRBV7-6 with TRBJ2-2; 8 bases line up with TRBD1. Germline V CDR1 and CDR2: SGHVS, FNYEAQ. CDR3 length equals 16 residues. The V and J ends lost 5 bases and 3 bases, in that order; junction bases with no gene match: 8. This CDR3 reads CASSPIQGEHTGELFF. The DNA of the CDR3 is TGTGCCAGCAGCCCTATACAGGGGGAGCACACCGGGGAGCTGTTTTTT.

J is TRBJ2-5 and V is TRBV7-9; 8 bases map to TRBD2. CDR3 size: 16 residues. V dropped 2 bases and J dropped 2; count of bases not matched to a gene: 7. Germline V CDR1 and CDR2: SEHNR, FQNEAQ (reference sequence). CDR3 sequence reads: CASSLPGGFGQETQYF. The CDR3 DNA reads TGTGCCAGCAGCTTACCGGGGGGGTTTGGACAAGAGACCCAGTACTTC.

The rearrangement links TRBV11-2 to TRBJ2-5, with D possibly being TRBD2 (6 bases). V was trimmed by 4 bases and J by 5 bases, leaving 26 bases between them. The CDR3 contains 18 residues. Germline values: CDR1 SGHAT, CDR2 FQNNGV. The DNA for the CDR3 is TGTGCCAGCAGCTACCCCTCCGGTGCGGGGACCGGATGGGAGACCCAGTACTTC. It is translated as CASSYPSGAGTGWETQYF.

The chain combines TRBV7-9 with TRBJ1-2; D is uncertain. From germline, CDR1 is SEHNR and CDR2 FQNEAQ (reference sequence). The CDR3 consists of 13 residues. The germline V and J ends were trimmed by 1 base and 6 bases, with 9 bases remaining between them. CDR3 loop: CASSLGTQDGYTF. As DNA, the CDR3 is TGTGCCAGCAGCTTAGGGACCCAGGATGGCTACACCTTC.

The CDR3 loop reads CASHQGGSTDTQYF. In nucleotides, the CDR3 is TGTGCCAGCCACCAGGGTGGGAGCACAGATACGCAGTATTTT. The J gene is TRBJ2-3, the V gene TRBV6-5; D may be TRBD1 (5 bases). Trimming removed 8 bases at V and 0 bases at J, with 12 bases between. This CDR3 spans 14 amino acids. The germline V gene has CDR1 MNHEY and CDR2 SVGAGI.

The V gene is TRBV9, the J gene TRBJ2-1; 8 bases match TRBD2. The junction had 6 bases not matched to a gene; V was cut back by 4 bases and J by 0 bases. Germline CDR1 reads SGDLS; CDR2 reads YYNGEE. This CDR3 is built from 16 residues. CDR3 bases: TGTGCCAGCAGCTCCAAGCGGGGGAGCTCCTACAATGAGCAGTTCTTC. It is translated as CASSSKRGSSYNEQFF.

The CDR3: CASRLTRSYNEQFF. In nucleotides, the CDR3 is TGTGCCAGCAGGCTGACGCGCTCCTACAATGAGCAGTTCTTC. The chain combines TRBV28 with TRBJ2-1; unclear D gene. Germline CDR1 MDHEN, CDR2 SYDVKM. V was cut by 6 bases and J by 0 bases, with 9 bases left in between. The CDR3 runs 14 residues.

The genes are TRBV5-1 and TRBJ2-7, with D unclear. CDR3 length equals 14 residues. V gave up 7 bases and J gave up 0 bases, with 14 bases separating them. Germline loops: CDR1 SGHRS, CDR2 YFSETQ. The CDR3 DNA reads as TGCGCCAGCGGACCTGAACTATCCTCCTACGAGCAGTACTTC. This codes for CASGPELSSYEQYF.

V usage is TRBV4-2 and J usage is TRBJ1-3; a weak D match, TRBD1 (6 bases). CDR1 LGHNA and CDR2 YNFKEQ come from the germline V gene. The CDR3 totals 17 residues. V was clipped by 4 bases and J by 4 bases, with 20 bases between them. CDR3 loop: CASSPRGRDIGGNTIYF. DNA of the CDR3: TGTGCCAGCAGCCCCCGGGGTAGGGACATCGGGGGAAACACCATATATTTT.

V gene TRBV28 combines with J gene TRBJ2-7; D is possibly TRBD1 (6 bases). V was shortened by 4 bases and J by 6 bases, with 19 bases between the two germline ends. The V gene's germline CDR1 is MDHEN and CDR2 SYDVKM. This CDR3 has 15 amino acids. The CDR3 DNA sequence: TGTGCCAGCAGTTCAACCCCCCGGGACAATATCGAGCAGTACTTC. It codes for CASSSTPRDNIEQYF.

This clone has just one count. This chain uses TRBV4-2 with TRBJ2-1, with 8 bases identical to TRBD2. The CDR3 has 15 residues. V gave up 0 bases and J gave up 3 bases; unmatched junction bases: 1. Germline CDR1 is LGHNA and CDR2 is YNFKEQ. CDR3 nucleotide sequence: TGTGCCAGCAGCCAAGAACTAGCGGTCTACAATGAGCAGTTCTTC. It encodes CASSQELAVYNEQFF.

The V call is TRBV27, the J call TRBJ1-6, with a weak D call TRBD1 (6 bases). Trimming removed 3 bases at V and 10 bases at J, with 16 bases between. The CDR3 has 15 residues. Germline CDR1 reads MNHEY; CDR2 reads SMNVEV (reference sequence). The CDR3 region is CASSFGTSGRSPLHF. CDR3 coding DNA: TGTGCCAGCAGTTTCGGGACATCTGGAAGGTCACCCCTCCACTTT.

This clone was detected a few times. This chain joins TRBV9 and TRBJ1-1; no definite D call. The V end was cut by 7 bases, the J end by 0 bases, with 13 bases between. Germline V lookup: CDR1 SGDLS, CDR2 YYNGEE. The CDR3 has 14 residues. CDR3 in DNA: TGTGCCAGCGGTGGGGAGGTAATGAACACTGAAGCTTTCTTT. The encoded protein is CASGGEVMNTEAFF.

The chain is built from TRBV6-4 and TRBJ2-3, with 7 bases identical to TRBD1. Germline CDR1 MRHNA, CDR2 SNTAGT. This CDR3 spans 14 amino acids. V was pared by 0 bases and J by 4 bases, with 1 base of the junction left unmatched. CDR3 nucleotide sequence: TGTGCCAGCAGTGACTCCCAGGGGGCAGATACGCAGTATTTT. Translation: CASSDSQGADTQYF.

This clone was picked up a small number of times. The chain couples TRBV5-5 to TRBJ2-7; the D gene could be TRBD1 or TRBD2 (5 bases each). V was trimmed by 4 bases and J by 7 bases, leaving 15 bases between them. Germline CDR1 is SGHKS and CDR2 is YYEKEE (reference sequence). There are 13 residues in the CDR3. The CDR3 bases are TGTGCCAGCAGCGGCTTCGGGGCTCCTGAGCAGTACTTC. Residues: CASSGFGAPEQYF.

Here the CDR3 DNA reads TGTGCCAGCAGTCTTCAAACAGGCTATAGTGAAAAACTGTTTTTT. Amino acids: CASSLQTGYSEKLFF. The rearrangement uses TRBV27 and TRBJ1-4, with D maybe TRBD1 (5 bases). The CDR3 has 15 amino acids. Per the germline V gene, CDR1 is MNHEY and CDR2 is SMNVEV (reference sequence). Trimming stripped 5 bases from V and 7 bases from J, with 17 bases between.

The gene calls are TRBV7-9 and TRBJ1-2, with D possibly matching TRBD1 (5 bases). The germline V gene encodes CDR1 SEHNR and CDR2 FQNEAQ (reference sequence). CDR3 length equals 18 residues. V was cut by 4 bases and J by 0 bases, with 21 bases left in between. The CDR3 DNA sequence: TGTGCCAGCAGCTCTACCCGGGGGGTGTCGTTGGCTAACTATGGCTACACCTTC. Amino acids: CASSSTRGVSLANYGYTF. Supplemented by reference TRBV7-9 and TRBJ1-2, the full variable domain reads DTGVSQNPRHKITKRGQNVTFRCDPISEHNRLYWYRQTLGQGPEFLTYFQNEAQLEKSRLLSDRFSAERPKGSFSTLEIQRTEQGDSAMYLCASSSTRGVSLANYGYTFGSGTRLTVV.

The chain recombines TRBV11-2 with TRBJ1-2, with 9 bases identical to TRBD1. Germline lookup yields CDR1 SGHAT and CDR2 FQNNGV. With V trimmed by 0 bases and J by 8 bases, 7 bases remained unmatched. The CDR3 extends over 15 amino acids. This chain's CDR3 is CASSLDPGTGLGYTF. DNA for the CDR3: TGTGCCAGCAGCTTAGATCCTGGGACAGGGTTGGGCTACACCTTC.

The chain joins TRBV21-1 to TRBJ2-5; the table's D call of TRBD1 was not tested on the DNA. TRBV21-1 is noted as a pseudogene. The CDR3 has 15 amino acids. Here the CDR3 reads CASSKRGQPQETQYF. CDR3 DNA sequence: TGTGCCAGCAGCAAACGCGGACAGCCCCAAGAGACCCAGTACTTC.

The chain employs TRBV19 and TRBJ1-2; tentative D call: TRBD1 (5 bases). Trimming took 5 bases from V and 7 from J, leaving 20 bases between them. Germline lookup yields CDR1 LNHDA and CDR2 SQIVND (reference sequence). The CDR3 has 15 amino acids. Here the CDR3 DNA reads TGTGCCAGTAGTGGGAACCGGGCCGGGGACCTTGGCTACACCTTC. Amino acids: CASSGNRAGDLGYTF.

The rearrangement links TRBV6-5 to TRBJ2-7; 7 bases match TRBD1. There are 13 residues in the CDR3. V was pared by 4 bases and J by 4 bases, with 4 bases of the junction left unmatched. Germline V gene sequence: CDR1 MNHEY, CDR2 SVGAGI. CDR3 nucleotide sequence: TGTGCCAGCAGTTCGACAGGGATTTACGAGCAGTACTTC. Translating gives CASSSTGIYEQYF.

The gene calls are TRBV27 and TRBJ2-1, with 10 bases matching TRBD2. Germline-derived CDR1 and CDR2 are MNHEY and SMNVEV (reference sequence). The V and J ends lost 6 bases and 7 bases, in that order; junction bases with no gene match: 6. The CDR3 consists of 14 residues. CDR3 sequence: CASSPLAGSNEQFF. CDR3 DNA sequence: TGTGCCAGCAGCCCACTAGCGGGATCGAATGAGCAGTTCTTC.